A selection of T cell receptor beta chains follows, all from one sample in a study of regulatory T cells in long-lasting Graves disease. TCRdb called the multiplex PCR reads again in MiXCR, with one record for every CDR3 protein. The sample yields roughly 500,000 distinct CDR3 sequences, approximately 14% seen once. These data also featured in a second study, about T cells in Graves' hyperthyroidism and ophthalmopathy.

Sequenced material: peripheral blood mononuclear cells (PBMCs), taken at new diagnosis, from a patient treated with antithyroid drugs. These receptors all stem from a woman between 45 and 60 years old with Graves disease. The conserved cysteine and the conserved F or W are not part of the CDR3 here. Each record gives: V gene, D gene, J gene, CDR3 protein. The D gene is left open where the match is weak.

>TRBV6-1|-|TRBJ2-7
ASSDHGGVLNREQY
>TRBV11-2|TRBD1|TRBJ1-1
ASSLTTGGQSEAF
>TRBV7-6|TRBD1|TRBJ2-2
ASSPTTGITGELF
>TRBV27|-|TRBJ2-1
ASSAQASSYNEQF
>TRBV29-1|-|TRBJ2-7
SVGWRDYEQY
>TRBV5-1|TRBD1|TRBJ1-1
ASSTDRGWAAF
>TRBV3-1|-|TRBJ2-5
ASSQGIGEETQY
>TRBV9|-|TRBJ2-5
ASSVAGTQETQY
>TRBV2|TRBD2|TRBJ2-1
ASRTGTRLPQRSGNEQF
>TRBV11-2|TRBD1|TRBJ2-1
ASSLNRGYSYNEQF
>TRBV3-1|-|TRBJ2-5
ASSQVVAARGTQY
>TRBV3-1|-|TRBJ2-7
ASSQRFNYEQY
>TRBV11-2|TRBD2|TRBJ2-5
ASSLQLAGGVETQY
>TRBV5-1|TRBD1|TRBJ2-5
ASSLSAGGIETQY
>TRBV6-2/TRBV6-3|TRBD2|TRBJ2-5
ASSWTSGTIQETQY
>TRBV6-1|TRBD2|TRBJ2-1
ASSGLAGVISYYNEQF
>TRBV12-5|TRBD1|TRBJ2-4
ARLRDRLAKNIQY
>TRBV7-9|TRBD1|TRBJ2-7
ASSREDRAFYEQY
>TRBV20-1|-|TRBJ1-2
SARKPVSGDGYT
>TRBV28|TRBD1|TRBJ1-2
ASSLRGQIYGYT
>TRBV29-1|TRBD2|TRBJ2-5
SVEDPSGLSYQETQY
>TRBV5-1|TRBD2|TRBJ2-1
ASSFQAGGEQF